This T cell receptor (beta chain) came from a study of lymphopenia after photon versus proton radiotherapy. Trimming at V came to 8 bases and at J to 0 bases, leaving 7 bases not matched to a gene. Germline V CDR1 and CDR2: MDHEN, SYDVKM. This CDR3 contains 15 residues. General study findings and limits: Post-nadir diversity loss with photons came from oligoclonal expansion, particularly CD8+ Temra cells. Better survival with proton therapy was suggested as possible, not demonstrated.

Assay used: immunoSEQ multiplex PCR; TCRdb lists only in-frame clones, some missing. Among 75,000 to 90,000 clones listed, 83% were seen once. Note on this clone: Its antigen is currently unknown.

This specimen consisted of peripheral blood, obtained from a patient treated with proton-based radiotherapy. This clonotype originated in a man aged 60-69 years with pancreatic cancer. The chain couples TRBV28 to TRBJ1-3; 7 positions agree with TRBD1. For the CDR3, the DNA is TGTGCCAGCGGGGGGACAGTGAACTCTGGAAACACCATATATTTT. Protein: CASGGTVNSGNTIYF.